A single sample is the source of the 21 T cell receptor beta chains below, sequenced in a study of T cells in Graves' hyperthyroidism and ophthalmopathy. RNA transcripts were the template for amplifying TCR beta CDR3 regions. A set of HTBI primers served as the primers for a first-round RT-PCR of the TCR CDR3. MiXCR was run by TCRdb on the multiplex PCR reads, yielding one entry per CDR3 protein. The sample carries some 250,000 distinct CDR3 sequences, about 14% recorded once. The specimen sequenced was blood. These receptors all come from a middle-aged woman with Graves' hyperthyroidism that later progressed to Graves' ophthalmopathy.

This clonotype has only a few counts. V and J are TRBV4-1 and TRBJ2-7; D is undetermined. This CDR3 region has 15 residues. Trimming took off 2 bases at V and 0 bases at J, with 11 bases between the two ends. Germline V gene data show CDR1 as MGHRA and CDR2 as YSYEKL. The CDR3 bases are TGCGCCAGCAGCCAACTCGGAGCCAGCTCCTACGAGCAGTACTTC. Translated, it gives CASSQLGASSYEQYF.

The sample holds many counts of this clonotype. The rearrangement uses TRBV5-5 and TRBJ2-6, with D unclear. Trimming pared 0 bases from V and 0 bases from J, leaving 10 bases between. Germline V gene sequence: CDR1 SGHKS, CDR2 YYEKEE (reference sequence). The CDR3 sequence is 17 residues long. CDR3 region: CASSLVGWGSGANVLTF. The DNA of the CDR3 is TGTGCCAGCAGCTTGGTTGGATGGGGCTCTGGGGCCAACGTCCTGACTTTC.

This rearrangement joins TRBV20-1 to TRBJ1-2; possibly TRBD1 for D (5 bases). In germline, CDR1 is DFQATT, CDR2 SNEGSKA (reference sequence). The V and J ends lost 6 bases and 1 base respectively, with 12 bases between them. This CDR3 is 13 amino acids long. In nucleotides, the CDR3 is TGCAGTGCCCCCGAGACAGTTAACTATGGCTACACCTTC. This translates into CSAPETVNYGYTF.

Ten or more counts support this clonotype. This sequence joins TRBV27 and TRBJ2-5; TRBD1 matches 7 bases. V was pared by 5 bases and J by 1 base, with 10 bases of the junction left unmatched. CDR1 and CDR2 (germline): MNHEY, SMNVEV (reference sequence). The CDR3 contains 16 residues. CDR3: CASSPWDRTAQETQYF. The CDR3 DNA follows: TGTGCCAGCAGTCCCTGGGACAGAACAGCCCAAGAGACCCAGTACTTC.

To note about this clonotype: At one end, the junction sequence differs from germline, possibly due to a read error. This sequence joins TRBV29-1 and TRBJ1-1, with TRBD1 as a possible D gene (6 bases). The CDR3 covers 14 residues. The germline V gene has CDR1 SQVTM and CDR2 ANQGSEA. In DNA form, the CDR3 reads TGCAGCATAAGGGGGGGGGGGCGATACACTGAAGGTTTCTTT. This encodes CSIRGGGRYTEGFF.

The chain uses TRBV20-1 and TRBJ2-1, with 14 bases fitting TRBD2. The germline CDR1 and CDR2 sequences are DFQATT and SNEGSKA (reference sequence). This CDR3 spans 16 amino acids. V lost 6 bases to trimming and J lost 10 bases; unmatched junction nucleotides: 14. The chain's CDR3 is CSAPKSPGLAGVEQFF. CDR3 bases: TGCAGTGCACCGAAGTCGCCGGGACTAGCGGGAGTCGAGCAGTTCTTC.

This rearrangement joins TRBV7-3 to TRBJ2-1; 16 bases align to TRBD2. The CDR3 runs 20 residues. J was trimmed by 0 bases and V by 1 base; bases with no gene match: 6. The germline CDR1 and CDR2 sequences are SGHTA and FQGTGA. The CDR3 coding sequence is TGTGCCAGCAGCTTAATAGGGGGGACTAGCGGGAGGGCCTCCTACAATGAGCAGTTCTTC. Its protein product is CASSLIGGTSGRASYNEQFF.

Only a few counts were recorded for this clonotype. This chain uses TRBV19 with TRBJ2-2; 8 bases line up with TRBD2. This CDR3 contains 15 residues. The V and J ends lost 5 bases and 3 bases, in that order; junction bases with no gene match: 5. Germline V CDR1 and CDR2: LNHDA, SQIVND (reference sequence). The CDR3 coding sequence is TGTGCCAGTAGTCGACCGGGAGGGGACACCGGGGAGCTGTTTTTT. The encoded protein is CASSRPGGDTGELFF.

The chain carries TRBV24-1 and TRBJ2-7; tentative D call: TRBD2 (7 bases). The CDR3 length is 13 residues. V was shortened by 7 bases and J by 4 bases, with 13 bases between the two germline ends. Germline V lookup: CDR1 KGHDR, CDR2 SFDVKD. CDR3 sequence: CATSMGGAYEQYF. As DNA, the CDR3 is TGTGCCACCAGCATGGGGGGGGCGTACGAGCAGTACTTC.

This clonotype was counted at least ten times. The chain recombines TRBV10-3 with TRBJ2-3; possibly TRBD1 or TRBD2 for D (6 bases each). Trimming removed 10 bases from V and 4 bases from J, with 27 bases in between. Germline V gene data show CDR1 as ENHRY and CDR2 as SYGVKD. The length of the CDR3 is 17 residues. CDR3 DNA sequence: TGTGCCACAAACGGGGGCGAAAACCGGGAGACCCCAGATACGCAGTATTTT. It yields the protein CATNGGENRETPDTQYF.

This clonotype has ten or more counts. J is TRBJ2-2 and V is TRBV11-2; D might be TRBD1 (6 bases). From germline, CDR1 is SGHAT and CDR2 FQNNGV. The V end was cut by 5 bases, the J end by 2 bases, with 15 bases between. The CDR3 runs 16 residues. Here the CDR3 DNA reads TGTGCCAGCAGCCCCGGACAGCTAAAAAACACCGGGGAGCTGTTTTTT. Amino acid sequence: CASSPGQLKNTGELFF.

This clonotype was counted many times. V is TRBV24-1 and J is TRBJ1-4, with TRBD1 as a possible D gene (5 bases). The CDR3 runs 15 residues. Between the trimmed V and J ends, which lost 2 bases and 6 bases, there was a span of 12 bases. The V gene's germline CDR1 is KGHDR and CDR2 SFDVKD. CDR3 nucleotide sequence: TGTGCCACCAGTGATTCAGGGACCTCCGATGAAAAACTGTTTTTT. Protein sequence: CATSDSGTSDEKLFF.

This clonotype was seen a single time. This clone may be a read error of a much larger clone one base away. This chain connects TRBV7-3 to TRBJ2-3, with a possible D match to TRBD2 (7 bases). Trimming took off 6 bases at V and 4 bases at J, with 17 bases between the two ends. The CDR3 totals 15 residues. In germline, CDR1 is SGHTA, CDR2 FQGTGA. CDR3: CASRGGGSPADTQYF. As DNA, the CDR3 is TGTGCCAGCAGGGGGGGCGGGAGCCCCGCAGATACGCAGTATTTT.

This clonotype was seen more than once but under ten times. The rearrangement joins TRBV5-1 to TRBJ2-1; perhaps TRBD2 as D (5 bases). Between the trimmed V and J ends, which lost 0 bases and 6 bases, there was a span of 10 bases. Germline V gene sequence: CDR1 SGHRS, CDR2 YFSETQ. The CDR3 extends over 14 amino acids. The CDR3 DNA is TGCGCCAGCAGCTTGGGGCCTAGCCTCAATGAGCAGTTCTTC. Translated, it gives CASSLGPSLNEQFF.

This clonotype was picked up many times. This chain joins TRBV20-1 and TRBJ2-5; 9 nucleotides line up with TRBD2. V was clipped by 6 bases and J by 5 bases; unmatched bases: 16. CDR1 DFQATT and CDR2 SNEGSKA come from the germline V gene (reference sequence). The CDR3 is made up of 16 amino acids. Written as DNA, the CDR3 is TGCAGTGCCCACAGATGGGTCGCGGGAGGGGTGGAGACCCAGTACTTC. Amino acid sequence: CSAHRWVAGGVETQYF.

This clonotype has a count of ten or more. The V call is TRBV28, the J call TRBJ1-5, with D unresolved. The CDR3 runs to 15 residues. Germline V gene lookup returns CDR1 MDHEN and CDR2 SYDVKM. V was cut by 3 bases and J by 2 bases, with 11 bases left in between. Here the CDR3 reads CASSLPQRGNQPQHF. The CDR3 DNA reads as TGTGCCAGCAGTTTGCCCCAGAGAGGCAATCAGCCCCAGCATTTT.

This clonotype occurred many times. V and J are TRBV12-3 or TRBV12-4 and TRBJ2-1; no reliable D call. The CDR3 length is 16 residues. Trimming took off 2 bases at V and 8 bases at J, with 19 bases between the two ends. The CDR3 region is CASSLRGVTLMDEQFF. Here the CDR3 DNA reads TGTGCCAGCAGTTTACGAGGTGTGACCCTGATGGATGAGCAGTTCTTC.

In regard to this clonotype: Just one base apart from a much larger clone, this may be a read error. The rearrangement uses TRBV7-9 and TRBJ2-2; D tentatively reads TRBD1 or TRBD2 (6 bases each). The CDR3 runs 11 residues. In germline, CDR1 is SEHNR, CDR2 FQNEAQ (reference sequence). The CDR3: CASSFNREVFF. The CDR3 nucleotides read TGTGCCAGCAGCTTTAACAGGGAGGTGTTTTTT.

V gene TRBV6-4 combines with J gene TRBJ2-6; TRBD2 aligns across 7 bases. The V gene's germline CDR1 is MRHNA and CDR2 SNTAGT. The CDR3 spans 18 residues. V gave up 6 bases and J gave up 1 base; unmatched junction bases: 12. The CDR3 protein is CASRPLGGSLSGANVLTF. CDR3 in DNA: TGTGCCAGCAGGCCTCTGGGGGGGTCTTTATCTGGGGCCAACGTCCTGACTTTC.

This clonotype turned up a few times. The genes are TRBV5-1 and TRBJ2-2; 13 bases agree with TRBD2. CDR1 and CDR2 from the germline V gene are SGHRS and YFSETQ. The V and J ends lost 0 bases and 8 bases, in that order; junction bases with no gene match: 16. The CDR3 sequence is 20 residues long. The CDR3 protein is CASSLVRRVRTSGSPGELFF. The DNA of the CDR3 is TGCGCCAGCAGCTTGGTTAGGCGGGTCCGGACTAGCGGGAGTCCTGGGGAGCTGTTTTTT.

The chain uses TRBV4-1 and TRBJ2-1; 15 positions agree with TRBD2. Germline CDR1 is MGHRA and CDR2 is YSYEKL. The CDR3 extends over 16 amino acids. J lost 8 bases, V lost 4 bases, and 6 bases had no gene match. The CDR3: CASSLRTSGRGHEQFF. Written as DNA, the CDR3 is TGCGCCAGCAGCCTGCGGACTAGCGGGAGGGGACATGAGCAGTTCTTC.